The 27 T cell receptor beta chains below were found in one sample sequenced in a study of metastatic and nonmetastatic thyroid tumors. Via MiXCR, TCRdb re-called the PCR reads. The sample lists approximately 38,000 clones, about 27% seen once, with roughly 10% in the top ten. Each patient came to thyroid surgery without any prior treatment (of any kind). Sequenced material: blood. Receptors originate from a male donor with papillary thyroid cancer or a benign thyroid nodule (not recorded which). Some clones in this sample may be carry-over from other donors' samples.

This clone showed up just a few times. The rearrangement joins TRBV5-1 to TRBJ2-7; the D is unclear. Germline V lookup: CDR1 SGHRS, CDR2 YFSETQ. The CDR3 is made up of 12 amino acids. V was trimmed by 0 bases and J by 3 bases, leaving 4 bases between them. The CDR3 here is CASSLDDYEQYF. CDR3 DNA: TGCGCCAGCAGCTTGGACGACTACGAGCAGTACTTC.

There are many counts of this clone. The CDR3 loop is CASSRPTGSIQPQHF. In DNA, the CDR3 is TGTGCCAGCAGCCGACCGACAGGGTCTATTCAGCCCCAGCATTTT. The V and J genes are TRBV28 and TRBJ1-5; 7 bases are a match to TRBD1. The CDR3 runs 15 residues. The junction had 11 bases not matched to a gene; V was cut back by 6 bases and J by 6 bases. CDR1 is MDHEN and CDR2 is SYDVKM in the germline V gene. The variable domain in full, with the rest retrieved from reference TRBV28 and TRBJ1-5, is DVKVTQSSRYLVKRTGEKVFLECVQDMDHENMFWYRQDPGLGLRLIYFSYDVKMKEKGDIPEGYSVSREKKERFSLILESASTNQTSMYLCASSRPTGSIQPQHFGDGTRLSIL.

The chain joins TRBV19 to TRBJ1-4; weak D call: TRBD1 (5 bases). The CDR3 totals 13 residues. Trimming stripped 6 bases from V and 8 bases from J, with 13 bases between. Germline V gives CDR1 LNHDA, CDR2 SQIVND (reference sequence). CDR3 in DNA: TGTGCCAGTAGGAGTGGGGCCAGGGAAAAACTGTTTTTT. Translated, it gives CASRSGAREKLFF.

This clone was observed a few times. This chain joins TRBV19 and TRBJ2-3, with D possibly TRBD1 on 5 matching bases. Germline V CDR1 and CDR2: LNHDA, SQIVND (reference sequence). Trimming took 3 bases from V and 2 from J, leaving 9 bases between them. The CDR3 totals 14 residues. The CDR3 DNA reads as TGTGCCAGTAGTATCCCCAGGGACACAGATACGCAGTATTTT. It is translated as CASSIPRDTDTQYF.

In nucleotides, the CDR3 is TGCAGTGCTAGCGCTATGAGGGGGGACTCCTACGAGCAGTACTTC. Translating gives CSASAMRGDSYEQYF. V and J are TRBV20-1 and TRBJ2-7; tentatively, D is TRBD1 or TRBD2 (6 bases each). CDR1 is DFQATT and CDR2 is SNEGSKA in the germline V gene (reference sequence). V lost 3 bases and J lost 0, with 15 bases in between. The CDR3 consists of 15 residues.

This clone was picked up a small number of times. The V and J genes are TRBV20-1 and TRBJ2-1, with 9 bases matching TRBD1. The CDR3 runs 14 residues. In germline, CDR1 is DFQATT, CDR2 SNEGSKA (reference sequence). The junction had 4 bases not matched to a gene; V was cut back by 1 base and J by 6 bases. The CDR3, as DNA: TGCAGTGCTAGAGGTCAGACAGGGGGCAATGAGCAGTTCTTC. Protein sequence: CSARGQTGGNEQFF.

This clone rates as large. This chain joins TRBV5-1 and TRBJ2-3, with 9 bases matching TRBD1. The V segment lost 0 bases and the J segment 6 bases; nucleotides outside the gene matches: 8. Germline loops: CDR1 SGHRS, CDR2 YFSETQ. This CDR3 is 16 amino acids long. The chain's CDR3 is CASSLEQGARSDTQYF. In DNA, the CDR3 is TGCGCCAGCAGCTTGGAACAGGGGGCTCGATCGGATACGCAGTATTTT. Combining the CDR3 with reference TRBV5-1 and TRBJ2-3 gives the whole variable domain KAGVTQTPRYLIKTRGQQVTLSCSPISGHRSVSWYQQTPGQGLQFLFEYFSETQRNKGNFPGRFSGRQFSNSRSEMNVSTLELGDSALYLCASSLEQGARSDTQYFGPGTRLTVL.

The rearrangement uses TRBV12-3 or TRBV12-4 and TRBJ1-5; tentatively, D is TRBD1 (6 bases). This CDR3 comprises 14 residues. V gave up 6 bases and J gave up 2 bases, with 11 bases separating them. The CDR3 sequence is CASRQGEGNQPQHF. CDR3 DNA: TGTGCCAGCAGACAGGGTGAGGGCAATCAGCCCCAGCATTTT.

CDR3 protein: CSAPSPGSAYEQYF. The CDR3 coding sequence is TGCAGTGCCCCGTCCCCCGGGAGCGCCTACGAGCAGTACTTC. The J gene is TRBJ2-7, the V gene TRBV20-1; a possible D gene is TRBD2 (6 bases). The V and J ends lost 6 bases and 2 bases respectively, with 17 bases between them. The CDR3 length is 14 residues. Germline V gives CDR1 DFQATT, CDR2 SNEGSKA (reference sequence).

This rearrangement joins TRBV7-2 to TRBJ2-1; D might be TRBD2 (6 bases). V lost 5 bases to trimming and J lost 4 bases, with 9 bases between them. The CDR3 length is 13 residues. Per germline, CDR1 SGHTA and CDR2 FQGNSA. CDR3 sequence: CASSTGTYNEQFF. The CDR3 DNA sequence: TGTGCCAGCAGCACCGGGACTTACAATGAGCAGTTCTTC. The full variable domain, with the rest looked up from reference TRBV7-2 and TRBJ2-1, is GAGVSQSPSNKVTEKGKDVELRCDPISGHTALYWYRQSLGQGLEFLIYFQGNSAPDKSGLPSDRFSAERTGGSVSTLTIQRTQQEDSAVYLCASSTGTYNEQFFGPGTRLTVL.

This clone was seen ten or more times. The J gene is TRBJ2-1, the V gene TRBV10-2, with unresolved D. CDR1 and CDR2 (germline): WSHSY, SAAADI. The length of the CDR3 is 15 residues. V lost 2 bases to trimming and J lost 2 bases, with 10 bases between them. The CDR3 sequence: CASSEPRGTYNEQFF. CDR3 bases: TGCGCCAGCAGTGAGCCTAGAGGTACCTACAATGAGCAGTTCTTC.

This clone was counted many times. This chain's CDR3 is CASSLTGGTGNSPLHF. CDR3 DNA: TGTGCCAGCAGTTTAACAGGGGGCACGGGCAATTCACCCCTCCACTTT. The chain employs TRBV28 and TRBJ1-6; 9 nucleotides line up with TRBD1. The CDR3 totals 16 residues. Germline loops: CDR1 MDHEN, CDR2 SYDVKM. V was clipped by 2 bases and J by 7 bases; unmatched bases: 6.

The rearrangement joins TRBV28 to TRBJ1-6; D is perhaps TRBD1 (6 bases). Germline V gives CDR1 MDHEN, CDR2 SYDVKM. V was trimmed by 6 bases and J by 5 bases, leaving 23 bases between them. This CDR3 has 18 residues. The CDR3 DNA follows: TGTGCCAGCAGGAGGGGGGGGGAGAGTGGGGTTGATAATTCACCCCTCCACTTT. Translation gives CASRRGGESGVDNSPLHF.

This clone was seen at least ten times. The chain uses TRBV5-1 and TRBJ2-1, with D perhaps matching TRBD1 (6 bases). CDR1 is SGHRS and CDR2 is YFSETQ in the germline V gene. V gave up 3 bases and J gave up 8 bases, with 12 bases separating them. This CDR3 contains 13 residues. The CDR3: CASSSTGLDEQFF. The CDR3 DNA sequence: TGCGCCAGCAGCTCAACAGGGTTGGATGAGCAGTTCTTC.

The chain employs TRBV7-2 and TRBJ2-7, with D perhaps TRBD1 (5 bases). CDR1 and CDR2 (germline): SGHTA, FQGNSA. Trimming shortened V by 2 bases and J by 3 bases, and 11 bases separated the two germline ends. The length of the CDR3 is 14 residues. In nucleotides, the CDR3 is TGTGCCAGCAGCTTATCAAGGGGCCTCTACGAGCAGTACTTC. Protein product: CASSLSRGLYEQYF.

This clone was detected a few times. The gene calls are TRBV7-3 and TRBJ2-3; D gene unclear. The germline V gene has CDR1 SGHTA and CDR2 FQGTGA. The CDR3 has 13 amino acids. The V end was cut by 4 bases, the J end by 2 bases, with 7 bases between. CDR3 region: CASSYLYTDTQYF. Written as DNA, the CDR3 is TGTGCCAGCAGCTATCTCTACACAGATACGCAGTATTTT.

This clone was picked up many times. This chain uses TRBV10-2 with TRBJ1-2; D possibly corresponds to TRBD1 (5 bases). This CDR3 spans 12 amino acids. Germline-derived CDR1 and CDR2 are WSHSY and SAAADI. V shed 10 bases and J shed 4 bases, with 13 bases lying between them. The CDR3 region has the DNA TGCGCCACTTCCGACAGATCCTATGGCTACACCTTC. It specifies CATSDRSYGYTF.

V is TRBV14 and J is TRBJ2-2, with D hard to call. There are 13 residues in the CDR3. Trimming stripped 6 bases from V and 7 bases from J, with 12 bases between. From germline, CDR1 is SGHDN and CDR2 FVKESK. Here the CDR3 reads CASSRGSGGELFF. CDR3 in DNA: TGTGCCAGCAGTCGTGGTAGTGGCGGGGAGCTGTTTTTT.

This clone was counted at least ten times. Distinct nucleotide sequences in the sample also encode this CDR3. This chain uses TRBV24-1 with TRBJ2-1; TRBD1 aligns across 9 bases. Looked up from germline, CDR1 is KGHDR and CDR2 is SFDVKD. The CDR3 is 15 residues long. V gave up 3 bases and J gave up 8 bases; unmatched junction bases: 7. For the CDR3, the DNA is TGTGCCACCAGTGATAGGGACAGGGCGGCTGATGAGCAGTTCTTC. It codes for CATSDRDRAADEQFF.

The genes are TRBV5-4 and TRBJ2-7; D may be TRBD1 (6 bases). The V gene lost 2 bases and the J gene lost 5 bases, with 14 bases spanning the gap. The length of the CDR3 is 14 residues. Looked up from germline, CDR1 is SGHNT and CDR2 is YYREEE (reference sequence). CDR3 sequence (DNA): TGTGCCAGCAGCTTTGCCGTGGGGGCAGACGAGCAGTACTTC. Translation gives CASSFAVGADEQYF.

The chain carries TRBV6-2 or TRBV6-3 and TRBJ2-7, with TRBD2 identical over 7 bases. V lost 3 bases, J lost 3 bases, and 17 bases stayed unmatched. Looked up from germline, CDR1 is MNHEY and CDR2 is SVGEGT. The CDR3 totals 18 residues. The CDR3 DNA reads TGTGCCAGCAGTTATTCGTCGGTGGGGCTAGCGGTTTACTACGAGCAGTACTTC. Translation: CASSYSSVGLAVYYEQYF.

This clone was counted between two and nine times. This chain joins TRBV28 and TRBJ2-7, with TRBD2 as a possible D gene (5 bases). From germline, CDR1 is MDHEN and CDR2 SYDVKM. The CDR3 loop spans 15 amino acids. Trimming stripped 7 bases from V and 3 bases from J, with 19 bases between. CDR3 residues: CASTPRRLVYYEQYF. DNA of the CDR3: TGTGCCAGCACCCCCCGGAGGTTAGTTTACTACGAGCAGTACTTC. The full variable domain, rest sourced from reference TRBV28 and TRBJ2-7, is DVKVTQSSRYLVKRTGEKVFLECVQDMDHENMFWYRQDPGLGLRLIYFSYDVKMKEKGDIPEGYSVSREKKERFSLILESASTNQTSMYLCASTPRRLVYYEQYFGPGTRLTVT.

J is TRBJ2-3 and V is TRBV20-1; the D gene is possibly TRBD2 (5 bases). Germline CDR1 reads DFQATT; CDR2 reads SNEGSKA (reference sequence). V lost 0 bases and J 3 bases, leaving 19 bases between the germline ends. There are 17 residues in the CDR3. This chain's CDR3 is CSARDVFCGESTDTQYF. The CDR3, as DNA: TGCAGTGCTAGAGATGTATTCTGTGGGGAGAGTACAGATACGCAGTATTTT.

This clone was observed many times. The junction departs from the called germline gene at one end, perhaps through a read error. The genes are TRBV7-2 and TRBJ2-1, with D tentatively TRBD2 (5 bases). The CDR3 spans 14 residues. Germline V gene data show CDR1 as SGHTA and CDR2 as FQGNSA. CDR3 DNA: TGTGCCAGCACCTTACTAGGACCTCTCAATGAGCAGTTCTTC. Its protein is CASTLLGPLNEQFF.

This clone has a handful of counts. The chain has TRBV7-2 and TRBJ2-1, with D unresolved. Per germline, CDR1 SGHTA and CDR2 FQGNSA. CDR3 length: 12 amino acids. V was cut by 3 bases and J by 3 bases, with 3 bases left in between. CDR3 residues: CASSFFYNEQFF. As DNA, the CDR3 is TGTGCCAGCAGCTTCTTCTACAATGAGCAGTTCTTC.

This clone was observed many times. Just one base apart from a much larger clone, this may be a read error. The sample has other DNA sequences that encode this CDR3 too. The V gene is TRBV10-1, the J gene TRBJ2-2; possibly TRBD1 or TRBD2 for D (5 bases each). V lost 2 bases and J lost 7, with 5 bases in between. The CDR3 is 12 amino acids. CDR1 WNHNN and CDR2 SYGVQD come from the germline V gene (reference sequence). Here the CDR3 DNA reads TGCGCCAGCAGTGAGGGGGGCGGGGAGCTGTTTTTT. As protein: CASSEGGGELFF.

This clone was counted a few times. J is TRBJ1-1 and V is TRBV20-1; the D gene is possibly TRBD1 (6 bases). The V end lost 1 base, the J end lost 0 bases, and 12 bases lay between the germline ends. This CDR3 comprises 15 residues. In germline, CDR1 is DFQATT, CDR2 SNEGSKA (reference sequence). The CDR3 is CSARVWTALNTEAFF. As DNA, the CDR3 is TGCAGTGCTAGAGTTTGGACAGCCCTGAACACTGAAGCTTTCTTT.